The source of this T cell receptor (beta chain) is a study of vaccination and CD4 T cells after COVID-19. The wider study: Investigators drew the post-COVID samples a median roughly 98 days after diagnosis, with a range of 35 to 161. The cells were exposed to overlapping spike peptides originating from SARS-CoV-2, HCoV-NL63, HCoV-OC43 and HCoV-229E for stimulation.

General study points: Median SARS-CoV-2-reactive clonotype numbers rose nonsignificantly, about 20 to 40.

An Oncomine TCR Beta short-read assay was used to sequence the DNA from cultured CD4+ T cells. TCRdb used MiXCR to reprocess the PCR reads, holding one entry per CDR3 protein. Here the sample spans several thousand distinct CDR3 sequences, 30% to 50% being singletons. On this clonotype itself: No antigen is known for it.

Treatment: roughly 10-day PBMC culture with coronavirus spike peptide pools or control peptides (ViraFEST assay). Harvesting of the unexposed donor's CD4+ T cells predated the COVID-19 pandemic (2011-2018). TCRs were sequenced by ViraFEST after antigen-specific T cells had been expanded with peptide pools. Germline V gene lookup returns CDR1 MRHNA and CDR2 SNTAGT. Between the trimmed V and J ends, which lost 3 bases and 7 bases, there was a span of 10 bases. The CDR3 length is 13 residues. V usage is TRBV6-4 and J usage is TRBJ1-5; tentative D call: TRBD1 (5 bases). The sequence came from a human donor in good health. The source material was CD4+ T cells from blood, cultured in vitro. The CDR3 is CASSEIEGQPQHF. CDR3 coding DNA: TGTGCCAGCAGTGAAATAGAGGGGCAGCCCCAGCATTTT.